This T cell receptor (beta chain) appears in the sequencing data of a study of blood T cell repertoires in COVID-19. At the level of the study: Samples of COVID-19 (acute and convalescent) were obtained from the United States, Italy and Spain. PBMCs, B-cell-depleted T cells, or T cells provided the cDNA or gDNA that made up the material.

Per germline, CDR1 SGHNT and CDR2 YYREEE (reference sequence). The CDR3 length is 14 residues. Losses at the gene ends were 4 bases for V and 5 bases for J; bases not matched to a gene: 6. Per the original data handling: Researchers report that nucleated cell counts were estimated from reference gene primer amplification. Clones were read by immunoSEQ multiplex PCR, and TCRdb kept only the in-frame ones, dropping some. V, J and clone size were drawn from that table, and D and trimming were deduced from the DNA. The sample includes 220,000 or so clones, 92% of them seen just once. During active infection, Seattle patients enrolled and were then monitored through disease.

The specimen was peripheral blood. The sequence was collected from a man aged 60 to 69 with COVID-19, enrolled during active disease. The V call is TRBV5-4, the J call TRBJ1-1, with 9 bases that match TRBD1. The CDR3 here is CASSVQGAKTEAFF. CDR3 sequence (DNA): TGTGCCAGCAGCGTACAGGGGGCGAAAACTGAAGCTTTCTTT.